This T cell receptor (beta chain) stems from a study of blood T cell repertoires in COVID-19. Looking at the study overall: COVID-19 samples from acute and convalescent phases originated in the United States, Italy and Spain. PBMCs, B-cell-depleted T cells, or T cells provided the cDNA or gDNA that made up the material.

The CDR3 runs 15 residues. Unmatched junction bases numbered 4, after V lost 1 base and J lost 4 bases. Germline CDR1 LGHDT, CDR2 YNNKEL (reference sequence). Per the study methods: Estimation of nucleated cell counts relied on the amplification of reference gene primers. Profiled with immunoSEQ multiplex PCR; TCRdb holds only in-frame clones, not every one. The D gene and trimming were derived from the DNA, and the V and J assignments and clone size from that table. The sample shows about 90,000 clones, roughly 71% of them seen only once. The rearrangement uses TRBV3-1 (or the pseudogene TRBV3-2) and TRBJ1-2; 9 bases align to TRBD1. Sequencing used peripheral blood. The clonotype originates from a woman older than 75 with acute or convalescent COVID-19. CDR3 in DNA: TGTGCCAGCAGCCAAGGGGACAGGGTCGTCTATGGCTACACCTTC. Its protein is CASSQGDRVVYGYTF.